This T cell receptor (beta chain) originates from a study of metastatic and nonmetastatic thyroid tumors. Study background: Blood and tumor or nodule tissue repertoires from malignant and benign thyroid patients were compared. Regarding the study as a whole: Relative to benign nodules, malignant thyroid tumors were reportedly characterized by significantly elevated TCR beta diversity in blood and tumor.

The CDR3 covers 13 residues. Germline assignment: CDR1 DFQATT and CDR2 SNEGSKA (reference sequence). The V gene lost 3 bases and the J gene lost 1 base, with 9 bases spanning the gap. Authors' processing steps: The study built a papillary thyroid cancer distant-metastasis classifier from CDR3 differences across clinicopathological groups. TCRdb re-called the PCR reads via MiXCR. The V and J calls shown here were made by TCRdb, not taken from the authors' results. This table holds roughly 40,000 clones, 12% found once. Every patient underwent thyroid surgery untreated. At least ten counts were recorded for this clone. No antigen is known for it.

This chain links TRBV20-1 with TRBJ2-5; the D gene is possibly TRBD1 (6 bases). The clonotype originates from a male donor with papillary thyroid cancer or a benign thyroid nodule (not recorded which). Some clones in this sample may be carry-over from other donors' samples. The sequenced sample consisted of blood. The CDR3 nucleotides are TGCAGTGCTAGTAACAGGGCCCAAGAGACCCAGTACTTC. Translating gives CSASNRAQETQYF.